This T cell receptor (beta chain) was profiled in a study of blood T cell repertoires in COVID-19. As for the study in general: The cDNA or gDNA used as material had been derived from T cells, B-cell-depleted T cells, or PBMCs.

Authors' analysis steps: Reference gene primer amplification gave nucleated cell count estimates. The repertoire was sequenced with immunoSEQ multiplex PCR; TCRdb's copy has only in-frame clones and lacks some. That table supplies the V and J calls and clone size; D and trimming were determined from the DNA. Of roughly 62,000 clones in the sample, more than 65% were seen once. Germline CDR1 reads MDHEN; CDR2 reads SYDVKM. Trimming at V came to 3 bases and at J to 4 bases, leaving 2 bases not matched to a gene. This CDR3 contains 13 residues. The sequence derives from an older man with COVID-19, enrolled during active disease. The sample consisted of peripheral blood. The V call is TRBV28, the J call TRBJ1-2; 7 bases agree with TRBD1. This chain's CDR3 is CASSLTGSYGYTF. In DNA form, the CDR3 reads TGTGCCAGCAGTTTGACAGGGAGCTATGGCTACACCTTC.